The 30 T cell receptor beta chains presented below share a single source sample, sequenced in a study of cytomegalovirus exposure and HLA in healthy donors. Researchers ran the PCR with 60 Vbeta and 13 Jbeta primers. The protocol was immunoSEQ multiplex PCR, while the TCRdb copy is restricted to in-frame clones and leaves out a portion. The sample has approximately 110,000 clones; around 80% are singletons. Sample: PBMCs. Receptors originate from a woman in her thirties in good health and CMV-seronegative.

V is TRBV14 and J is TRBJ2-7; 9 positions match TRBD1. The CDR3 runs 16 residues. V dropped 1 base and J dropped 2; count of bases not matched to a gene: 6. Looked up from germline, CDR1 is SGHDN and CDR2 is FVKESK. CDR3 sequence (DNA): TGTGCCAGCAGCCAAGGTAGTGGGACAGGGACCTACGAGCAGTACTTC. Its protein product is CASSQGSGTGTYEQYF.

This chain's CDR3 is CASSTVTGSAEQYF. As DNA, the CDR3 is TGTGCCAGCAGCACGGTGACAGGGTCCGCCGAGCAGTACTTC. The genes are TRBV7-9 and TRBJ2-7; TRBD1 matches 7 bases. Trimming at V came to 5 bases and at J to 6 bases, leaving 10 bases not matched to a gene. Germline CDR1 SEHNR, CDR2 FQNEAQ (reference sequence). The CDR3 consists of 14 residues.

The gene calls are TRBV11-2 and TRBJ2-7, with 8 bases identical to TRBD2. The germline gives CDR1 SGHAT, CDR2 FQNNGV. V was clipped by 6 bases and J by 3 bases; unmatched bases: 10. There are 15 residues in the CDR3. CDR3 region: CASRQGLDEYYEQYF. CDR3 in DNA: TGTGCCAGCAGGCAGGGACTAGATGAATACTACGAGCAGTACTTC.

The chain uses TRBV5-4 and TRBJ2-3; 12 bases fit TRBD2. The CDR3 consists of 15 residues. Germline V gives CDR1 SGHNT, CDR2 YYREEE (reference sequence). V lost 4 bases, J lost 5 bases, and 5 bases stayed unmatched. CDR3 region: CASSPSGGAVDTQYF. In DNA form, the CDR3 reads TGTGCCAGCAGCCCTAGCGGGGGGGCGGTAGATACGCAGTATTTT. Supplemented by reference TRBV5-4 and TRBJ2-3, the full variable domain reads ETGVTQSPTHLIKTRGQQVTLRCSSQSGHNTVSWYQQALGQGPQFIFQYYREEENGRGNFPPRFSGLQFPNYSSELNVNALELDDSALYLCASSPSGGAVDTQYFGPGTRLTVL.

The V call is TRBV12-2, the J call TRBJ1-2. TRBV12-2 constitutes a pseudogene. CDR3 length equals 18 residues. CDR3 bases: TGTGCAAGTCGCTTAGCCCATCGGGGGGGGGCGCGTCCCTATGGCTACACCTTC. Translated, it gives CASRLAHRGGARPYGYTF.

This chain links TRBV29-1 with TRBJ2-1; 11 nucleotides match TRBD2. V dropped 4 bases and J dropped 6; count of bases not matched to a gene: 5. There are 14 residues in the CDR3. Per germline, CDR1 SQVTM and CDR2 ANQGSEA. In nucleotides, the CDR3 is TGCAGCGTTGCTTGGCTAGCGGGAGGCAATGAGCAGTTCTTC. This gives the protein CSVAWLAGGNEQFF.

The gene calls are TRBV19 and TRBJ1-5; TRBD1 is a possible D gene (5 bases). CDR1 and CDR2 from the germline V gene are LNHDA and SQIVND (reference sequence). The CDR3 is made up of 13 amino acids. V was trimmed by 7 bases and J by 6 bases, leaving 13 bases between them. As DNA, the CDR3 is TGTGCCAGTACCCATACTGGGGCTCAGCCCCAGCATTTT. Translated: CASTHTGAQPQHF.

This chain joins TRBV30 and TRBJ2-7, with TRBD2 as a possible D gene (5 bases). CDR1 is GTSNPN and CDR2 is SVGIG in the germline V gene (reference sequence). Trimming took off 7 bases at V and 6 bases at J, with 19 bases between the two ends. The CDR3 length is 13 residues. CDR3: CASQSRGSGEQYF. DNA for the CDR3: TGTGCCTCCCAATCGAGAGGGTCGGGCGAGCAGTACTTC.

This chain joins TRBV19 and TRBJ2-1, with 7 bases matching TRBD1. The V and J ends lost 6 bases and 10 bases, in that order; junction bases with no gene match: 18. CDR3 length: 16 amino acids. Germline assignment: CDR1 LNHDA and CDR2 SQIVND (reference sequence). CDR3 nucleotides: TGTGCCAGTAGACACCCCGAGGGGGACAGTCGAGACGAGCAGTTCTTC. It translates to CASRHPEGDSRDEQFF.

For this clone: Other DNA variants within this sample encode the same CDR3. The rearrangement joins TRBV20-1 to TRBJ1-2; D unresolved. V shed 2 bases and J shed 8 bases, with 3 bases lying between them. Germline V gives CDR1 DFQATT, CDR2 SNEGSKA (reference sequence). The CDR3 runs to 9 residues. The CDR3, as DNA: TGCAGTGCTAGATCGGGCTACACCTTC. It yields the protein CSARSGYTF.

The chain employs TRBV5-1 and TRBJ2-3; 7 bases are a match to TRBD1. CDR3 size: 14 residues. From germline, CDR1 is SGHRS and CDR2 YFSETQ. The trim removed 4 bases at V and 2 bases at J, leaving 4 bases unmatched. The CDR3 bases are TGCGCCAGCAGCATGGGACAGAACACAGATACGCAGTATTTT. Encoded protein: CASSMGQNTDTQYF.

This chain links TRBV6-6 with TRBJ1-5; the match to TRBD1 covers 7 bases. Germline CDR1 and CDR2: MNHNY and SVGAGI (reference sequence). V shed 7 bases, J shed 7 bases, and the junction held 7 bases outside the gene matches. The CDR3 extends over 13 amino acids. The CDR3 DNA sequence: TGTGCCAGCAATCGGGACAGCAGCCAGCCCCAGCATTTT. This sequence encodes CASNRDSSQPQHF.

This sequence joins TRBV6-5 and TRBJ2-1; TRBD2 agrees at 7 bases. CDR1 is MNHEY and CDR2 is SVGAGI in the germline V gene. The CDR3 is 16 residues long. The trim removed 2 bases at V and 5 bases at J, leaving 9 bases unmatched. CDR3 nucleotide sequence: TGTGCCAGCAGTTACACTTGGGCGGGAGCGGACAATGAGCAGTTCTTC. This codes for CASSYTWAGADNEQFF.

Comment on this clone: Other nucleotide sequences from this sample produce the same CDR3. This rearrangement joins TRBV5-1 to TRBJ1-1, with D uncertain. The CDR3 runs to 14 residues. Looked up from germline, CDR1 is SGHRS and CDR2 is YFSETQ. Trimming stripped 0 bases from V and 0 bases from J, with 6 bases between. In DNA form, the CDR3 reads TGCGCCAGCAGCTTGGCAGGAATGAACACTGAAGCTTTCTTT. It encodes CASSLAGMNTEAFF. Drawing the rest from reference TRBV5-1 and TRBJ1-1, the complete variable domain is KAGVTQTPRYLIKTRGQQVTLSCSPISGHRSVSWYQQTPGQGLQFLFEYFSETQRNKGNFPGRFSGRQFSNSRSEMNVSTLELGDSALYLCASSLAGMNTEAFFGQGTRLTVV.

V is TRBV18 and J is TRBJ2-7, with TRBD1 matching over 10 bases. V trimming: 2 bases; J trimming: 7 bases; junction bases outside the gene matches: 5. Germline CDR1 is KGHSH and CDR2 is LQKENI. This CDR3 has 14 amino acids. CDR3 protein: CASSPVDRGREQYF. Here the CDR3 DNA reads TGTGCCAGCTCACCAGTGGACAGGGGGAGGGAGCAGTACTTC.

In DNA form, the CDR3 reads TGTGCCAGTAGAGGACAGGGACCTTACTATGGCTACACCTTC. Translation gives CASRGQGPYYGYTF. This sequence joins TRBV19 and TRBJ1-2, with TRBD1 matching 8 bases. CDR1 is LNHDA, CDR2 SQIVND, per germline (reference sequence). With 6 bases clipped from V and 3 bases from J, the junction kept 6 bases outside the gene matches. The CDR3 runs 14 residues.

Only one count was recorded for this clone. V gene TRBV5-1 combines with J gene TRBJ1-2; tentatively, D is TRBD1 (6 bases). Germline V lookup: CDR1 SGHRS, CDR2 YFSETQ. The CDR3 runs to 14 residues. The germline V and J ends were trimmed by 2 bases and 6 bases, with 14 bases remaining between them. The CDR3 DNA reads TGCGCCAGCAGCTTAGGGGGGGGCGGAAATGGCTACACCTTC. Its translation is CASSLGGGGNGYTF.

The table lists this clone with a few counts. This sample includes further DNA sequences coding for the same CDR3. This chain uses TRBV27 with TRBJ1-2; 8 nucleotides line up with TRBD1. Germline-derived CDR1 and CDR2 are MNHEY and SMNVEV (reference sequence). With 5 bases clipped from V and 3 bases from J, the junction kept 2 bases outside the gene matches. The CDR3 runs 13 residues. The CDR3 spells CASSLQGDYGYTF. As DNA, the CDR3 is TGTGCCAGCAGTCTACAGGGGGACTATGGCTACACCTTC.

This chain connects TRBV29-1 to TRBJ1-1; TRBD1 might be the D (6 bases). Germline V gives CDR1 SQVTM, CDR2 ANQGSEA. Trimming took 3 bases from V and 1 from J, leaving 9 bases between them. This CDR3 is 13 amino acids long. The CDR3 region has the DNA TGCAGCGTTGACCAACAGGGGAACACTGAAGCTTTCTTT. It specifies CSVDQQGNTEAFF. The full variable domain, rest sourced from reference TRBV29-1 and TRBJ1-1, is SAVISQKPSRDICQRGTSLTIQCQVDSQVTMMFWYRQQPGQSLTLIATANQGSEATYESGFVIDKFPISRPNLTFSTLTVSNMSPEDSSIYLCSVDQQGNTEAFFGQGTRLTVV.

The chain uses TRBV4-1 and TRBJ1-3; 9 bases match TRBD1. The CDR3 has 19 residues. J gave up 6 bases and V 4 bases, and 19 bases lay outside the gene matches. Germline-derived CDR1 and CDR2 are MGHRA and YSYEKL. The CDR3 sequence is CASSLSLGQGSPLTNTIYF. In DNA form, the CDR3 reads TGCGCCAGCAGCCTCTCCCTGGGACAGGGCTCTCCCCTTACAAACACCATATATTTT.

This chain connects TRBV2 to TRBJ1-6, with D perhaps matching TRBD1 (5 bases). Trimming left V 4 bases short and J 7 bases short, with 11 bases between. Germline CDR1 and CDR2: SNHLY and FYNNEI. This CDR3 contains 14 residues. The CDR3 coding sequence is TGTGCCAGCAGTGTCGGAGGGGCGAATTCACCCCTCCACTTT. Translating it yields CASSVGGANSPLHF.

This clone showed up just once. The chain employs TRBV5-1 and TRBJ1-2; 7 bases map to TRBD1. This CDR3 is 15 amino acids long. CDR1 SGHRS and CDR2 YFSETQ come from the germline V gene. V trimming: 0 bases; J trimming: 1 base; junction bases outside the gene matches: 3. DNA of the CDR3: TGCGCCAGCAGCTTGGACAGGGGAATTAACTATGGCTACACCTTC. It is translated as CASSLDRGINYGYTF.

V gene TRBV9 combines with J gene TRBJ1-1; tentative D call: TRBD1 (6 bases). V lost 3 bases to trimming and J lost 5 bases, with 11 bases between them. The CDR3 contains 13 residues. Per germline, CDR1 SGDLS and CDR2 YYNGEE. The CDR3 loop reads CASSARQVTEAFF. The DNA of the CDR3 is TGTGCCAGCAGCGCCCGACAGGTAACTGAAGCTTTCTTT. The whole variable domain, remainder taken from reference TRBV9 and TRBJ1-1, is DSGVTQTPKHLITATGQRVTLRCSPRSGDLSVYWYQQSLDQGLQFLIQYYNGEERAKGNILERFSAQQFPDLHSELNLSSLELGDSALYFCASSARQVTEAFFGQGTRLTVV.

This chain uses TRBV30 with TRBJ1-5, with D possibly TRBD1 on 6 matching bases. The CDR3 sequence is 14 residues long. V was pared by 8 bases and J by 1 base, with 15 bases between. Germline CDR1 is GTSNPN and CDR2 is SVGIG (reference sequence). The CDR3 region has the DNA TGTGCCCTAGGGGGTAGGGTGAGCAATCAGCCCCAGCATTTT. It yields the protein CALGGRVSNQPQHF.

A remark on this clone: At one end, the junction sequence differs from germline, possibly due to a read error. The chain carries TRBV7-9 and TRBJ2-7, with 7 positions matching TRBD2. The CDR3 is 13 amino acids. CDR1 and CDR2 (germline): SEHNR, FQNEAQ (reference sequence). The CDR3 DNA reads TGTTCCAGCAGCCCCGGGACTAACTACGAGCAGTACTTC. Its translation: CSSSPGTNYEQYF.

This chain links TRBV27 with TRBJ1-2, with D hard to call. The germline V gene has CDR1 MNHEY and CDR2 SMNVEV (reference sequence). The CDR3 consists of 13 residues. The V end was cut by 0 bases, the J end by 6 bases, with 8 bases between. CDR3 loop: CASSLSTGNGYTF. Written as DNA, the CDR3 is TGTGCCAGCAGTTTATCGACGGGGAATGGCTACACCTTC.

This clone was observed a few times. As DNA, the CDR3 is TGTGCCAGCAGCTTAGTGGGGGGGCTTACTGAAGCTTTCTTT. Protein sequence: CASSLVGGLTEAFF. The chain employs TRBV7-2 and TRBJ1-1; D may be TRBD1 (6 bases). The V end lost 1 base, the J end lost 5 bases, and 11 bases lay between the germline ends. The CDR3 covers 14 residues. Germline lookup yields CDR1 SGHTA and CDR2 FQGNSA.

The rearrangement uses TRBV2 and TRBJ2-7; D ambiguous. CDR3 length: 13 residues. The germline V and J ends were trimmed by 4 bases and 3 bases, with 10 bases remaining between them. Looked up from germline, CDR1 is SNHLY and CDR2 is FYNNEI. CDR3 protein: CASSALTNYEQYF. CDR3 sequence (DNA): TGTGCCAGCAGTGCTCTGACAAACTACGAGCAGTACTTC.

J is TRBJ1-1 and V is TRBV23-1, with unresolved D. TRBV23-1 is designated an ORF whose function remains uncertain. V was trimmed by 3 bases and J by 1 base, leaving 9 bases between them. The CDR3 is 14 amino acids. CDR3 region: CASSHGLTNTEAFF. CDR3 bases: TGCGCCAGCAGTCACGGTTTAACGAACACTGAAGCTTTCTTT.

The rearrangement uses TRBV30 and TRBJ1-1; TRBD1 matches at 10 bases. V lost 4 bases and J lost 4; bases outside the gene matches: 12. This CDR3 region has 16 residues. CDR1 is GTSNPN and CDR2 is SVGIG in the germline V gene (reference sequence). Here the CDR3 DNA reads TGTGCCTGGACTCCTAGGACAGGGGGAGGTATCACTGAAGCTTTCTTT. It translates to CAWTPRTGGGITEAFF.